A selection of T cell receptor beta chains follows, all from one sample in a study of blood T cell repertoires in COVID-19. Data came from immunoSEQ multiplex PCR; TCRdb stores just in-frame clones and leaves some out. The sample includes under 300,000 clones, 83% of them seen just once. Sequenced sample: peripheral blood. The receptor set was obtained from a man aged 60 to 69 who had recovered from COVID-19. Each CDR3 is given with its conserved first and last residue. A D gene is named only where the DNA matches it firmly. Rows give clone size only sometimes, using once, few, many, or a class for an expanded clone.

TRBJ2-5 TRBD1 - TRBV9 CASSGTGVQETQYF TGTGCCAGCAGCGGAACAGGGGTTCAAGAGACCCAGTACTTC
TRBJ2-1 - - TRBV29-1 CSVELGGGHRRYNEQFF TGCAGCGTTGAATTGGGAGGCGGCCACCGGCGGTACAATGAGCAGTTCTTC
TRBJ2-3 TRBD2 - TRBV19 CASSSGRDNTQYF TGTGCCAGTAGTAGCGGGAGAGACAATACGCAGTATTTT
TRBJ1-5 - few TRBV4-1 CASSLVISVNQPQHF TGCGCCAGCAGCCTCGTTATTTCAGTCAATCAGCCCCAGCATTTT
TRBJ2-1 TRBD1 - TRBV14 CASSQDRWDSNRNEQFF TGTGCCAGCAGCCAAGATAGGTGGGACAGCAACAGGAATGAGCAGTTCTTC
TRBJ2-5 TRBD1 - TRBV18 CASSYTGTGQETQYF TGTGCCAGCTCATATACCGGGACAGGGCAAGAGACCCAGTACTTC
TRBJ1-2 - - TRBV21-1 CASSDGGHSHYGYTF TGTGCCAGCAGCGATGGGGGACACTCACACTATGGCTACACCTTC
TRBJ2-3 TRBD2 - TRBV2 CASSELAGGYTQYF TGTGCCAGCAGTGAACTAGCGGGGGGCTATACGCAGTATTTT
TRBJ2-7 - - TRBV27 CASSLRGSPNYEQYF TGTGCCAGCAGTTTACGGGGTAGCCCCAACTACGAGCAGTACTTC
TRBJ1-6 TRBD1 - TRBV6-1 CASSDPRTGGWNSPLHF TGTGCCAGCAGTGACCCAAGGACAGGGGGTTGGAATTCACCCCTCCACTTT
TRBJ2-1 TRBD1 - TRBV5-1 CASSTGQGTDNEQFF TGCGCCAGCAGCACCGGACAGGGGACGGACAATGAGCAGTTCTTC
TRBJ1-2 TRBD1 - TRBV5-6 CASKATGGYYGYTF TGTGCCAGCAAGGCTACAGGGGGATACTATGGCTACACCTTC
TRBJ2-1 TRBD2 - TRBV28 CASSTTSGGPYNEQFF TGTGCCAGCAGTACTACTAGCGGGGGCCCGTACAATGAGCAGTTCTTC
TRBJ2-6 - - TRBV5-1 CASKMTGGIAGANVLTF TGCGCCAGCAAAATGACAGGTGGAATAGCCGGGGCCAACGTCCTGACTTTC
TRBJ1-1 TRBD1 - TRBV29-1 CSAVTGGAGTEAFF TGCAGCGCGGTAACAGGGGGCGCGGGTACTGAAGCTTTCTTT
TRBJ2-4 - - TRBV5-1 CASSLPEGAKNIQYF TGCGCCAGCAGCTTGCCCGAGGGAGCCAAAAACATTCAGTACTTC
TRBJ1-4 - - TRBV7-9 CASSLVIGVTNEKLFF TGTGCCAGCAGCTTAGTTATCGGGGTGACTAATGAAAAACTGTTTTTT
TRBJ2-5 TRBD2 - TRBV28 CASSSRAGGQRETQYF TGTGCCAGCAGTTCCCGAGCGGGGGGGCAGAGAGAGACCCAGTACTTC